This T cell receptor beta chain comes out of a study of cytomegalovirus exposure and HLA in healthy donors. Findings of the study overall: TCR beta chains numbering 150 to 200 were designated cytomegalovirus-associated. Later analysis associated a missense DCLRE1C variant with TCR beta V- and J-gene trimming. A reported reduction in N-insertions relative to the roughly 710-donor mean was seen in an Asian-associated ancestry cluster in a later analysis. Some highly shared sequence variants likely arose as a pipeline artifact.

Turning to this clone: Its specificity is unknown.

Germline V lookup: CDR1 WSHSY, CDR2 SAAADI. The CDR3 has 15 residues. Between the trimmed V and J ends, which lost 6 bases and 2 bases, there was a span of 14 bases. PCR employed 60 Vbeta and 13 Jbeta primers. The data were produced by immunoSEQ multiplex PCR, yet TCRdb's version contains in-frame clones alone and is incomplete. This sample has 150,000 to 200,000 clones, with 82% found just once. The sequenced sample consisted of PBMCs. This sequence originates from a girl under 18 in good health and CMV-seropositive. The rearrangement uses TRBV10-2 and TRBJ2-1; D may be TRBD2 (5 bases). CDR3 region: CASRTGVNAYNEQFF. DNA of the CDR3: TGCGCCAGCAGAACCGGGGTGAACGCCTACAATGAGCAGTTCTTC.